The sequence of this T cell receptor (beta chain) was determined in a study of OX40 agonist ivuxolimab in advanced cancers. Across the whole study: Males comprised roughly four fifths of the group, whose mean age was roughly 60 years (range roughly 20 to 85). Whole-study results and caveats: Relative to CD4+ cells, CD8+ T cells on average had more expanded clones.

If patients had autoimmune disease history or systemic immunosuppression, they were excluded. Sequenced by immunoSEQ multiplex PCR; TCRdb stores in-frame clones only, minus some. The repertoire holds around 60,000 clones, with roughly 91% as singletons. Remarks on this clone: The antigen remains undetermined.

Germline V lookup: CDR1 SNHLY, CDR2 FYNNEI. V was clipped by 7 bases and J by 8 bases, with 18 bases between them. The CDR3 totals 14 residues. Sequences were derived from CD4+ or CD8+ T cells sorted from blood, sampled in a trial of the OX40 agonist ivuxolimab. J is TRBJ2-1 and V is TRBV2, with D maybe TRBD2 (6 bases). This receptor was identified in an adult with an advanced solid tumor such as melanoma, head and neck, liver or kidney cancer. This chain's CDR3 is CASKAGSYFDEQFF. The CDR3 DNA is TGTGCCAGCAAAGCCGGGAGCTATTTCGATGAGCAGTTCTTC. The full variable domain, completed using reference TRBV2 and TRBJ2-1, is EPEVTQTPSHQVTQMGQEVILRCVPISNHLYFYWYRQILGQKVEFLVSFYNNEISEKSEIFDDQFSVERPDGSNFTLKIRSTKLEDSAMYFCASKAGSYFDEQFFGPGTRLTVL.